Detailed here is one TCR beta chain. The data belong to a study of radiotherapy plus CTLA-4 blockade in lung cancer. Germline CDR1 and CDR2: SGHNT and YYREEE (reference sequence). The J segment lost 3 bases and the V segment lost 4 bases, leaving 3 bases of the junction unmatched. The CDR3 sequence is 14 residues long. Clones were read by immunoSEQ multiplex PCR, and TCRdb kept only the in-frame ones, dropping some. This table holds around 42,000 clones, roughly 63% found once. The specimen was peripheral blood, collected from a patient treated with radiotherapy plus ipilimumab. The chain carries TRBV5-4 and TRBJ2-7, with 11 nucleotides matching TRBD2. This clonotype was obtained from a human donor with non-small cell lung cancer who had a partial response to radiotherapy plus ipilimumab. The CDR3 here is CASSPTSGDYEQYF. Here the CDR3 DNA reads TGTGCCAGCAGCCCGACTAGCGGGGACTACGAGCAGTACTTC.